These 8 T cell receptor beta chains were all obtained from the same sample, sequenced in a study of blood T cell repertoires in COVID-19. Profiled with immunoSEQ multiplex PCR; TCRdb holds only in-frame clones, not every one. The top ten clones hold 6% to 7.5% of a sample with 110,000 to 150,000 clones, 84% of them seen once. Sequencing was performed on peripheral blood. The receptor set was obtained from a human donor in a cohort sampled during active COVID-19.

The rearrangement joins TRBV6-5 to TRBJ2-5; weak D call: TRBD1 (7 bases). With 6 bases removed from V and 3 bases from J, the gap between germline ends came to 11 bases. Germline CDR1 is MNHEY and CDR2 is SVGAGI. The CDR3 extends over 13 amino acids. CDR3 nucleotide sequence: TGTGCCAGCAGGCGCAGGGGGGAAGAGACCCAGTACTTC. Translating it yields CASRRRGEETQYF.

The V gene is TRBV19, the J gene TRBJ2-5; 9 bases line up with TRBD1. Looked up from germline, CDR1 is LNHDA and CDR2 is SQIVND (reference sequence). Losses at the gene ends were 5 bases for V and 2 bases for J; bases not matched to a gene: 12. The CDR3 extends over 17 amino acids. CDR3 bases: TGTGCCAGTAGTCCACAAGGGACAGGGAGAATTCAAGAGACCCAGTACTTC. Translation gives CASSPQGTGRIQETQYF.

This clone was detected only once. The gene calls are TRBV19 and TRBJ1-6, with D tentatively TRBD1 (5 bases). The germline CDR1 and CDR2 sequences are LNHDA and SQIVND (reference sequence). V was cut by 7 bases and J by 0 bases, with 10 bases left in between. CDR3 length equals 15 residues. The CDR3 reads CASTGRSSYNSPLHF. CDR3 coding DNA: TGTGCCAGTACAGGGAGGAGCTCCTATAATTCACCCCTCCACTTT. The full variable domain, its missing parts supplied by reference TRBV19 and TRBJ1-6, is DGGITQSPKYLFRKEGQNVTLSCEQNLNHDAMYWYRQDPGQGLRLIYYSQIVNDFQKGDIAEGYSVSREKKESFPLTVTSAQKNPTAFYLCASTGRSSYNSPLHFGNGTRLTVT.

The rearrangement joins TRBV5-5 to TRBJ2-5; 7 bases line up with TRBD1. V lost 0 bases to trimming and J lost 1 base; unmatched junction nucleotides: 6. The CDR3 covers 16 residues. Germline-derived CDR1 and CDR2 are SGHKS and YYEKEE (reference sequence). DNA of the CDR3: TGTGCCAGCAGCTTGGATCCAGGGGGAGTCCAAGAGACCCAGTACTTC. Encoded protein: CASSLDPGGVQETQYF.

The chain employs TRBV4-1 and TRBJ1-5, with D possibly being TRBD1 (5 bases). The CDR3 is 15 amino acids. Per germline, CDR1 MGHRA and CDR2 YSYEKL. V lost 4 bases to trimming and J lost 0 bases, with 10 bases between them. The CDR3 spells CASSPGHLSNQPQHF. The CDR3 coding sequence is TGCGCCAGCAGCCCTGGACACCTTAGCAATCAGCCCCAGCATTTT.

The chain joins TRBV25-1 to TRBJ2-7; unclear D gene. Germline CDR1 MGHDK, CDR2 SYGVNS. The V gene lost 5 bases and the J gene lost 0 bases, with 8 bases spanning the gap. The CDR3 spans 13 residues. The CDR3 reads CASSLTLSYEQYF. The CDR3 bases are TGTGCCAGCAGTTTGACACTCTCCTACGAGCAGTACTTC.

The rearrangement joins TRBV9 to TRBJ2-5; D possibly corresponds to TRBD2 (7 bases). In germline, CDR1 is SGDLS, CDR2 YYNGEE. Trimming stripped 3 bases from V and 2 bases from J, with 20 bases between. The CDR3 has 17 amino acids. The chain's CDR3 is CASSASWAGALQETQYF. The CDR3 DNA reads as TGTGCCAGCAGCGCTTCCTGGGCGGGGGCCCTTCAAGAGACCCAGTACTTC.

The chain has TRBV5-4 and TRBJ2-2, with 8 bases fitting TRBD1. This CDR3 has 15 amino acids. The germline V gene encodes CDR1 SGHNT and CDR2 YYREEE (reference sequence). V shed 4 bases, J shed 7 bases, and the junction held 9 bases outside the gene matches. This chain's CDR3 is CASSPGQVVSGELFF. In DNA form, the CDR3 reads TGTGCCAGCAGCCCGGGACAGGTTGTGAGCGGGGAGCTGTTTTTT.